This record concerns one T cell receptor (beta chain) sequence. This clonotype is labeled medium-sized (0.01 to 0.1%). Its antigen remains undetermined. No base quality values were provided; no much bigger clone lies one nucleotide off. This beta chain is off target for a library built for alpha chains, so its abundance means little. What the time point label conveys for this sample: sample taken at primary tumor resection. The donors were about 65 patients from the lung TRACERx cohort who had early-stage, untreated non-small cell lung cancer. Whole RNA extracted from tumor and nontumor lung tissue, or from cryopreserved PBMC samples, was used for TCR sequencing without cell sorting. Only patients with enough RNA available from two or more tumor regions were chosen for TCR sequencing. Before selection, tumor and adjacent nontumor lung specimens were reviewed by a lung pathologist. The data are from a study of spatial heterogeneity in lung cancer (dated by TCRdb to between 2018 and 2020). Regarding the research as a whole: Beta-chain transcripts were consistently detected in greater numbers than alpha-chain transcripts, which likely reflects a higher abundance of beta-chain transcripts. In tumor regions, TCR transcript counts showed a strong correlation with a T cell transcriptional module score derived from matched bulk RNA-seq. In the raw uncorrected reads, each unique combination of TCR and UMI appeared more than ten times on average. In non-small cell lung cancer, the study quantitatively compared TCR alpha and beta repertoires across several tumor regions, matched nontumor lung, and blood. The study linked features of the TCR repertoire to counts of nonsynonymous mutations, which were determined by whole-exome sequencing of tumor tissue. Both alpha and beta chains were TCR-sequenced in around 220 tumor regions, around 64 matched nontumor lung samples and 45 to 60 PBMC samples obtained at surgery. Results the study describes overall, beyond this receptor: Additional single-cell paired TCR alpha and beta sequencing was considered necessary to confirm, at a functional level, the hypothesis that regional TCRs recognize regional mutations. Counts of ubiquitous and regional expanded TCRs were found to correlate with counts of ubiquitous and regional nonsynonymous mutations, respectively. TCR-seq coverage of tumor T cells was estimated to be only about 7% for alpha chains and roughly 13% for beta chains. The tumor nonsynonymous mutation count correlated with the number of expanded alpha and beta TCRs within the tumor.

Inclusive of the bounding cysteine and phenylalanine, the CDR3 is 13 residues long. CDR3 DNA is the only sequence kept; it has 39 bases, read in frame from the first base. Relative to germline, V is missing 6 bases and J is missing 10 bases, with 8 bases of the junction outside any gene match. The germline V gene encodes CDR1 ENHRY and CDR2 SYGVKD. Library prep was done by 5' RACE. Sequencing relied on a NextSeq 500. The TCR library protocol attached a unique molecular identifier to each TCR cDNA molecule to allow correction of PCR and sequencing errors. As for the original processing: Decombinator tools were used for TCR identification, UMI-based error correction and CDR3 extraction. TCRs above a frequency of 2 per 1,000, corresponding to the top 1% of the tumor frequency distribution, were defined as expanded. Expanded tumor TCRs were classed as regional if statistically deemed absent (corrected P<0.05) from at least one tumor region, otherwise ubiquitous. Rényi diversity was computed with the R vegan package after subsampling each repertoire 100 times to 5,000 TCRs. CDR3 similarity networks were built from amino acid triplet string-kernel similarity, with CDR3s being connected when pairwise similarity was above 0.82. TCRdb cleaned the public reads at Q25 with fastp, built clones with MiXCR and kept in-frame beta chains. Each CDR3 protein gets just one entry, which takes the most common genes and DNA from the rows behind it. The V and J calls reflect TCRdb's pipeline rather than the authors' work. The sample table records 6,000 to 7,500 distinct CDR3 sequences; around 15% of these occur just once. Together, the top ten hold about 10% of the sample.

Source: lung tumor tissue, taken at surgery. The TCR sequence derives from a male donor with early-stage non-small cell lung cancer. The rearranged segments are TRBV10-3 and TRBJ1-5; 8 central bases correspond to TRBD1. The nucleotide sequence is given as TGTGCCATCAGGCCGACAGGGGATGGACCCCAGCATTTT. This gives the protein CAIRPTGDGPQHF.